This T cell receptor beta chain stems from a study of cytomegalovirus exposure and HLA in healthy donors. The V segment lost 0 bases and the J segment 6 bases; nucleotides outside the gene matches: 8. This CDR3 is 16 amino acids long. CDR1 is MNHEY, CDR2 SVGAGI, per germline. A multiplex PCR was run with 60 Vbeta primers and 13 Jbeta primers. As processed by the authors: Counted up in a later analysis, unique TCR beta chains came to some 72 million, with some 9.9 million shared. Sequencing used immunoSEQ multiplex PCR; TCRdb keeps in-frame clones, though not all of them. Clone size and the V and J calls come from that table; the DNA yielded D and trimming. The repertoire holds 150,000 to 200,000 clones, around 80% seen once, with 2.2% in the top ten. Broader study findings: An Asian-associated ancestry cluster reportedly showed fewer N-insertions than the approximately 690-donor mean in a later analysis. The only immune exposure information that was available was CMV serostatus.

Details on this clone: Its antigen is unidentified.

The V and J genes are TRBV6-5 and TRBJ2-1; 7 bases align to TRBD1. The material sequenced was PBMCs. The sequence derives from a woman aged 30 to 39 in good health and CMV-seronegative. The chain's CDR3 is CASSYSWAGGSNEQFF. Here the CDR3 DNA reads TGTGCCAGCAGTTACTCTTGGGCAGGGGGAAGCAATGAGCAGTTCTTC.